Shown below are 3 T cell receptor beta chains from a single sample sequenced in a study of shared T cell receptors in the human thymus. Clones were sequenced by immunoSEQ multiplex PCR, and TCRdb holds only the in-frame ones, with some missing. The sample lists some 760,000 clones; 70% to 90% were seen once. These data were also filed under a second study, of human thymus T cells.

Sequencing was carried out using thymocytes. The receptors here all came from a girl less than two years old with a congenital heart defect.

In nucleotides, the CDR3 is TGTGCCAGCAGTCCCCCCCCGGCCATATATTTT. Translating gives CASSPPPAIYF. This rearrangement joins TRBV5-4 to TRBJ1-3; D is uncertain. The CDR3 totals 11 residues. V gave up 5 bases and J gave up 11 bases, with 11 bases separating them. The germline CDR1 and CDR2 sequences are SGHNT and YYREEE (reference sequence).

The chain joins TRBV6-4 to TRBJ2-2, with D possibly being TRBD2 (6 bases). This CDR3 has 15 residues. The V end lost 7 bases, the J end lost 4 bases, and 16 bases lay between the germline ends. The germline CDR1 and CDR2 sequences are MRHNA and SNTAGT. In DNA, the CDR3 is TGTGCCAGCACGGCCCACGGGGGAACCACCGGGGAGCTGTTTTTT. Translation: CASTAHGGTTGELFF.

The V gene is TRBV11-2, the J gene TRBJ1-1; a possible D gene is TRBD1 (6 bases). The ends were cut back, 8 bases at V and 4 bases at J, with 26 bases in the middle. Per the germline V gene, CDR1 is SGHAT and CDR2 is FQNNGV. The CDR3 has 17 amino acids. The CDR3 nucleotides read TGTGCCAGCGGGAGTCAGGGGCAAATTTGGGCGAGCACTGAAGCTTTCTTT. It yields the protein CASGSQGQIWASTEAFF. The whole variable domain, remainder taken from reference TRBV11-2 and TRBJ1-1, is EAGVAQSPRYKIIEKRQSVAFWCNPISGHATLYWYQQILGQGPKLLIQFQNNGVVDDSQLPKDRFSAERLKGVDSTLKIQPAKLEDSAVYLCASGSQGQIWASTEAFFGQGTRLTVV.